This TCR beta chain was observed in a study of CD8 T cells in ankylosing spondylitis. Study-wide points: With a CD8+ phenotype, disease-linked clones were relatively rare in peripheral blood. Ankylosing spondylitis blood appeared to carry a characteristic TCR beta motif of roughly 8 highly homologous variants.

Quantitative 5'-RACE with molecular barcodes produced the TCR beta libraries. TCRdb reprocessed the 5' RACE reads via MiXCR and lists one record per CDR3 protein. The sample shows just over 300,000 distinct CDR3 sequences, roughly 20% of them seen only once. The germline V gene has CDR1 SGHVS and CDR2 FQNEAQ. The CDR3 spans 15 residues. The V and J ends lost 3 bases and 0 bases, in that order; junction bases with no gene match: 4. This clonotype was detected a few times. Its antigen is unidentified. The chain carries TRBV7-8 and TRBJ2-5; 7 positions match TRBD1. The receptor's source is a female donor with ankylosing spondylitis or in good health (not recorded which). The sample comprised blood, either unsorted or a sorted T cell fraction (not recorded which). Here the CDR3 DNA reads TGTGCCAGCAGCTTCGGGACAGCATACCAAGAGACCCAGTACTTC. The encoded protein is CASSFGTAYQETQYF. Full variable domain (remainder filled in from reference TRBV7-8 and TRBJ2-5): GAGVSQSPRYKVAKRGQDVALRCDPISGHVSLFWYQQALGQGPEFLTYFQNEAQLDKSGLPSDRFFAERPEGSVSTLKIQRTQQEDSAVYLCASSFGTAYQETQYFGPGTRLLVL.